The next 23 T cell receptor beta chains were all read from a single sample in a study of blood T cell repertoires in COVID-19 (dated by TCRdb to the early 2020s). The library was made by the immunoSEQ multiplex PCR assay. What TCRdb holds here is the immuneACCESS table cut down to in-frame rearrangements. Part of the clones is not present; checked against another copy, under half of the missing clones reflect an unresolved V gene, and the others are unexplained. This sample holds a few hundred thousand clones; around 80% were observed only once. The ten largest clones take up 4.2% of the sample. The sample was peripheral blood. These receptors originate from a man in his 60s with acute or convalescent COVID-19.

Comments on this clone: Distinct nucleotide sequences in the sample also encode this CDR3. V gene TRBV11-2 combines with J gene TRBJ1-5; 8 bases are a match to TRBD1. Germline loops: CDR1 SGHAT, CDR2 FQNNGV. The CDR3 extends over 14 amino acids. The J segment lost 4 bases and the V segment lost 6 bases, leaving 5 bases of the junction unmatched. The chain's CDR3 is CASSFDRGNQPQHF. The CDR3 region has the DNA TGTGCCAGCAGTTTTGACAGGGGAAATCAGCCCCAGCATTTT.

The chain recombines TRBV6-5 with TRBJ2-3; D is unresolved. CDR1 is MNHEY, CDR2 SVGAGI, per germline. V gave up 0 bases and J gave up 3 bases, with 7 bases separating them. This CDR3 region has 14 residues. The CDR3 DNA follows: TGTGCCAGCAGTTACTCGAGAGGTACAGATACGCAGTATTTT. This gives the protein CASSYSRGTDTQYF.

The sample holds one count of this clone. This chain connects TRBV7-9 to TRBJ2-2, with 9 bases lining up with TRBD1. The J segment lost 6 bases and the V segment lost 5 bases, leaving 4 bases of the junction unmatched. The CDR3 has 14 residues. Germline-derived CDR1 and CDR2 are SEHNR and FQNEAQ (reference sequence). CDR3 DNA: TGTGCCAGCAGCCCAACAGGGGGCTCCGGGGAGCTGTTTTTT. Its protein product is CASSPTGGSGELFF.

The chain is built from TRBV23-1 and TRBJ2-7; 7 positions agree with TRBD1. TRBV23-1 is treated as an ORF (open reading frame) with a function not yet certain. The trim removed 1 base at V and 3 bases at J, leaving 9 bases unmatched. The CDR3 is 16 amino acids. The CDR3 nucleotides read TGCGCCAGCAGTCAATACCGCACAGGGGTTTTCTACGAGCAGTACTTC. Translating gives CASSQYRTGVFYEQYF.

The rearrangement links TRBV3-1 (or the pseudogene TRBV3-2) to TRBJ2-7; D uncertain. The V gene's germline CDR1 is LGHDT and CDR2 YNNKEL (reference sequence). The CDR3 is 14 residues long. Trimming removed 0 bases at V and 3 bases at J, with 9 bases between. CDR3 loop: CASSQDLSGYEQYF. The CDR3 bases are TGTGCCAGCAGCCAAGACCTATCTGGCTACGAGCAGTACTTC.

The chain joins TRBV13 to TRBJ1-1; 9 bases align to TRBD1. This CDR3 comprises 14 residues. The trim removed 5 bases at V and 1 base at J, leaving 2 bases unmatched. The germline V gene has CDR1 PRHDT and CDR2 FYEKMQ (reference sequence). The CDR3: CASSEGQGNTEAFF. For the CDR3, the DNA is TGTGCCAGCAGCGAGGGACAGGGGAACACTGAAGCTTTCTTT. Full variable domain (remainder filled in from reference TRBV13 and TRBJ1-1): AAGVIQSPRHLIKEKRETATLKCYPIPRHDTVYWYQQGPGQDPQFLISFYEKMQSDKGSIPDRFSAQQFSDYHSELNMSSLELGDSALYFCASSEGQGNTEAFFGQGTRLTVV.

The chain carries TRBV11-1 and TRBJ2-5; weak D call: TRBD2 (5 bases). The CDR3 totals 14 residues. From germline, CDR1 is SGHAT and CDR2 FQDESV (reference sequence). V was clipped by 0 bases and J by 2 bases, with 7 bases between them. The CDR3 sequence: CASSLAGEQETQYF. CDR3 bases: TGTGCCAGCAGCTTAGCTGGGGAGCAAGAGACCCAGTACTTC.

The chain is built from TRBV2 and TRBJ2-7; D is undetermined. The V end lost 3 bases, the J end lost 5 bases, and 11 bases lay between the germline ends. The germline V gene encodes CDR1 SNHLY and CDR2 FYNNEI. The CDR3 sequence is 13 residues long. CDR3 DNA: TGTGCCAGCAGTGATGGGCTGATTGACGAGCAGTACTTC. Translation gives CASSDGLIDEQYF.

This clone was seen a few times. The chain recombines TRBV6-6 with TRBJ2-7; D perhaps matches TRBD2 (6 bases). Germline CDR1 reads MNHNY; CDR2 reads SVGAGI (reference sequence). The CDR3 runs to 14 residues. V lost 0 bases and J 7 bases, leaving 13 bases between the germline ends. The CDR3 loop reads CASSYSRGGAEQYF. The CDR3 coding sequence is TGTGCCAGCAGTTACTCGAGGGGCGGGGCGGAGCAGTACTTC.

V gene TRBV5-1 combines with J gene TRBJ2-6; 9 bases agree with TRBD2. Per the germline V gene, CDR1 is SGHRS and CDR2 is YFSETQ. CDR3 length equals 16 residues. J lost 4 bases, V lost 0 bases, and 2 bases had no gene match. CDR3: CASSLVGTSGANVLTF. For the CDR3, the DNA is TGCGCCAGCAGCTTGGTGGGGACTAGCGGGGCCAACGTCCTGACTTTC.

This chain links TRBV2 with TRBJ2-3; TRBD1 might be the D (6 bases). Trimming took 10 bases from V and 2 from J, leaving 16 bases between them. This CDR3 contains 14 residues. The germline V gene encodes CDR1 SNHLY and CDR2 FYNNEI. Here the CDR3 DNA reads TGTGCCACAGGGGAGACAGGTCCCACAGATACGCAGTATTTT. Protein: CATGETGPTDTQYF.

This clone was seen a few times. This chain joins TRBV28 and TRBJ1-1; D call uncertain. Germline CDR1 MDHEN, CDR2 SYDVKM. The length of the CDR3 is 15 residues. V dropped 1 base and J dropped 4 bases, with 13 bases sitting between them. DNA of the CDR3: TGTGCCAGCAGTTTATTAGTGCGGTACCCCACTGAAGCTTTCTTT. Its translation is CASSLLVRYPTEAFF.

The chain is built from TRBV4-2 and TRBJ1-2, with D perhaps TRBD1 (6 bases). The germline V gene has CDR1 LGHNA and CDR2 YNFKEQ. The V and J ends lost 1 base and 4 bases respectively, with 16 bases between them. The CDR3 length is 16 residues. In DNA form, the CDR3 reads TGTGCCAGCAGCCAAGCCCCCCGACAGGCTCGCTATGGCTACACCTTC. Amino acid sequence: CASSQAPRQARYGYTF.

Concerning this clone itself: This sample also contains other DNA sequences that code for the same CDR3. This chain links TRBV5-4 with TRBJ2-7, with a weak D call TRBD1 (5 bases). The germline CDR1 and CDR2 sequences are SGHNT and YYREEE (reference sequence). Trimming removed 5 bases from V and 0 bases from J, with 18 bases in between. The CDR3 is 16 residues long. CDR3 sequence (DNA): TGTGCCAGCAGTCTCGCAGGGCCCTTAAGCTCCTACGAGCAGTACTTC. The encoded protein is CASSLAGPLSSYEQYF.

The chain uses TRBV6-1 and TRBJ1-1; 7 bases align to TRBD1. The CDR3 length is 14 residues. The germline CDR1 and CDR2 sequences are MNHNS and SASEGT. Trimming removed 6 bases from V and 5 bases from J; junction bases left unmatched: 9. The CDR3 loop is CASSPRQGWTEAFF. The CDR3 DNA is TGTGCCAGCAGCCCCCGACAGGGATGGACTGAAGCTTTCTTT.

This rearrangement joins TRBV18 to TRBJ1-2, with TRBD1 matching over 7 bases. Germline V gene sequence: CDR1 KGHSH, CDR2 LQKENI. The CDR3 runs 13 residues. Trimming cost V 6 bases and J 5 bases; bases outside gene matches: 6. The CDR3 bases are TGTGCCAGCTCCTACGGGACAGAATATGGCTACACCTTC. Translating gives CASSYGTEYGYTF.

The chain links TRBV10-3 to TRBJ1-5, with D possibly matching TRBD1 (5 bases). The CDR3 length is 15 residues. Germline CDR1 and CDR2: ENHRY and SYGVKD. The germline V and J ends were trimmed by 6 bases and 1 base, with 13 bases remaining between them. CDR3 protein: CAISDVGGSNQPQHF. The CDR3 nucleotides are TGTGCCATCAGCGACGTGGGGGGAAGCAATCAGCCCCAGCATTTT.

The chain couples TRBV7-2 to TRBJ1-1; the match to TRBD1 covers 8 bases. The germline V gene has CDR1 SGHTA and CDR2 FQGNSA. Trimming at V came to 3 bases and at J to 6 bases, leaving 9 bases not matched to a gene. The CDR3 consists of 15 residues. The CDR3 region is CASSLTGATRPEAFF. CDR3 DNA sequence: TGTGCCAGCAGCTTGACAGGGGCCACCCGGCCTGAAGCTTTCTTT.

The gene calls are TRBV19 and TRBJ1-5, with a weak D call TRBD1 (6 bases). The germline CDR1 and CDR2 sequences are LNHDA and SQIVND (reference sequence). CDR3 length: 16 residues. The V and J ends lost 5 bases and 4 bases respectively, with 18 bases between them. The chain's CDR3 is CASSPGTIIRNQPQHF. The CDR3 DNA reads as TGTGCCAGTAGTCCAGGGACAATTATCAGGAATCAGCCCCAGCATTTT. The full variable domain, its missing parts supplied by reference TRBV19 and TRBJ1-5, is DGGITQSPKYLFRKEGQNVTLSCEQNLNHDAMYWYRQDPGQGLRLIYYSQIVNDFQKGDIAEGYSVSREKKESFPLTVTSAQKNPTAFYLCASSPGTIIRNQPQHFGDGTRLSIL.

This sequence joins TRBV19 and TRBJ2-4, with D perhaps matching TRBD2 (6 bases). This CDR3 comprises 17 residues. Trimming took off 3 bases at V and 1 base at J, with 16 bases between the two ends. Germline values: CDR1 LNHDA, CDR2 SQIVND (reference sequence). DNA for the CDR3: TGTGCCAGTAGTATCTTGTACTGGGAGGAGGCCAAAAACATTCAGTACTTC. This gives the protein CASSILYWEEAKNIQYF.

The CDR3 nucleotides read TGTGCCAGCAGCCTCACGGGACTAGCGGGGGGGCTGTCGACAGAGACCCAGTACTTC. Protein product: CASSLTGLAGGLSTETQYF. V usage is TRBV4-2 and J usage is TRBJ2-5, with TRBD2 identical over 16 bases. Looked up from germline, CDR1 is LGHNA and CDR2 is YNFKEQ. Losses at the gene ends were 4 bases for V and 4 bases for J; bases not matched to a gene: 12. The CDR3 consists of 19 residues.

J is TRBJ2-3 and V is TRBV18; D uncertain. Trimming took off 2 bases at V and 2 bases at J, with 2 bases between the two ends. The CDR3 runs to 12 residues. CDR1 and CDR2 from the germline V gene are KGHSH and LQKENI. The CDR3 spells CASSPYTDTQYF. Here the CDR3 DNA reads TGTGCCAGCTCACCATACACAGATACGCAGTATTTT.

The chain is built from TRBV7-9 and TRBJ2-1; 7 nucleotides match TRBD1. The CDR3 has 12 amino acids. With V trimmed by 5 bases and J by 7 bases, 2 bases remained unmatched. Germline V gene lookup returns CDR1 SEHNR and CDR2 FQNEAQ (reference sequence). As DNA, the CDR3 is TGTGCCAGCAGCGGACAGGTAAATGAGCAGTTCTTC. This gives the protein CASSGQVNEQFF.